A selection of T cell receptor beta chains follows, all from one sample in a study of blood T cell repertoires in COVID-19. Using immunoSEQ multiplex PCR, the repertoire was profiled, and TCRdb retains in-frame clones only, with some absent. The sample lists about 220,000 clones, about 88% seen once, with 2.5% to 3% in the top ten. Sequenced sample: PBMCs or T cells enriched from blood (not recorded which). The source is a woman aged 30 to 39 who had recovered from COVID-19. Each CDR3 is given with its conserved first and last residue. D genes are given only for firm matches. Expanded clones get a size class; other rows say once, few or many, or leave the size out.

D | size | J | V | DNA | CDR3
TRBD1 | . | TRBJ2-7 | TRBV4-3 | TGCGCCAGCAGCCCAGGACAGGCCCCGGGCTACGAGCAGTACTTC | CASSPGQAPGYEQYF
TRBD1 | . | TRBJ1-3 | TRBV18 | TGTGCCAGCTCACCACCGTATCAAGACAGGGGGAGCGGAAACACCATATATTTT | CASSPPYQDRGSGNTIYF
. | . | TRBJ2-3 | TRBV7-2 | TGTGCCAGCAGCCCCAAGACAGTGACTAGCACAGATACGCAGTATTTT | CASSPKTVTSTDTQYF
. | . | TRBJ2-2 | TRBV5-5 | TGTGCCAGCAGCTTCATCCAGAACACCGGGGAGCTGTTTTTT | CASSFIQNTGELFF
. | . | TRBJ1-1 | TRBV25-1 | TGTGCCAGCAGTGAGGGGGCAGAAGCTTTCTTT | CASSEGAEAFF
. | . | TRBJ1-3 | TRBV6-1 | TGTGCCAGCAGTGAAGCGCCAGGGTCTGGAAACACCATATATTTT | CASSEAPGSGNTIYF
. | . | TRBJ2-7 | TRBV6-1 | TGTGCCAGCAGTGAATTGAGGACAAGCTACGAGCAGTACTTC | CASSELRTSYEQYF
. | few | TRBJ1-4 | TRBV4-3 | TGCGCCAGCAGCCAAGATTTTGGGTCGGCGGATGGGAATGAAAAACTGTTTTTT | CASSQDFGSADGNEKLFF
TRBD1 | . | TRBJ1-2 | TRBV4-3 | TGCGCCAGCAGCCAAGATCAGTCGTCGGGGGACAGGGCCAACTATGGCTACACCTTC | CASSQDQSSGDRANYGYTF
TRBD2 | once | TRBJ2-5 | TRBV15 | TGTGCCACCAGCAGTTGGACTAGCGGGGAGTACCAAGAGACCCAGTACTTC | CATSSWTSGEYQETQYF
. | . | TRBJ1-4 | TRBV7-2 | TGTGCCAGCCTCAAGGGGAGGGGGGAAAAACTGTTTTTT | CASLKGRGEKLFF
. | . | TRBJ2-5 | TRBV6-5 | TGTGCCAGCAGAGAGTACCAAGAGACCCAGTACTTC | CASREYQETQYF
. | . | TRBJ2-7 | TRBV6-2/TRBV6-3 | TGTGCCAGCAGTCGCCTCAGTTACGAGCAGTACTTC | CASSRLSYEQYF
TRBD2 | . | TRBJ2-7 | TRBV7-2 | TGTGCCAGCAGCTTAGTAGGGACTAGCGTCTCCTACGAGCAGTACTTC | CASSLVGTSVSYEQYF
. | . | TRBJ1-4 | TRBV6-5 | TGTGCGGGGGGAACAGGTTTTAATGAAAAACTGTTTTTT | CAGGTGFNEKLFF
. | . | TRBJ2-5 | TRBV7-2 | TGTGCCAGCAGCTTAAACAGGCAAGAGACCCAGTACTTC | CASSLNRQETQYF
TRBD2 | . | TRBJ2-3 | TRBV7-3 | TGTGCCAGCAGCTTACTCGGGACTAGGAGCACAGATACGCAGTATTTT | CASSLLGTRSTDTQYF
. | . | TRBJ1-4 | TRBV5-4 | TGTGCCAGCAGCTCCCAGGGCCTTAATGAAAAACTGTTTTTT | CASSSQGLNEKLFF
. | . | TRBJ2-3 | TRBV9 | TGTGCCAGCAGCGTAGGAGAGGGAGCAGATACGCAGTATTTT | CASSVGEGADTQYF
. | . | TRBJ1-2 | TRBV9 | TGTGCCAGCAGCGAGACAGGCCGAAGCTACACCTTC | CASSETGRSYTF
. | . | TRBJ2-7 | TRBV9 | TGTGCCAGCAGCGAAGGGGGTTACGAGCAGTACTTC | CASSEGGYEQYF
. | . | TRBJ1-5 | TRBV16 | TGTGCCAGCAGCCTAAGCAATCAGCCCCAGCATTTT | CASSLSNQPQHF
. | . | TRBJ1-5 | TRBV7-8 | TGTGCCAGCAGCTTAGCGCTTCCAGGGGACAATCAGCCCCAGCATTTT | CASSLALPGDNQPQHF
TRBD2 | . | TRBJ2-7 | TRBV3-1/TRBV3-2 | TGTGCCAGCAGCCAAGGGCGGGGGGTCGGCGAGCAGTACTTC | CASSQGRGVGEQYF
. | few | TRBJ1-5 | TRBV6-1 | TGTGCCAGCAGTGAAGTTCGAACGGGGGGCAATCAGCCCCAGCATTTT | CASSEVRTGGNQPQHF
TRBD2 | . | TRBJ2-5 | TRBV3-1/TRBV3-2 | TGTGCCAGCAGCCAAGGGCCGGGACTAGCCTCCGGGACCCAGTACTTC | CASSQGPGLASGTQYF